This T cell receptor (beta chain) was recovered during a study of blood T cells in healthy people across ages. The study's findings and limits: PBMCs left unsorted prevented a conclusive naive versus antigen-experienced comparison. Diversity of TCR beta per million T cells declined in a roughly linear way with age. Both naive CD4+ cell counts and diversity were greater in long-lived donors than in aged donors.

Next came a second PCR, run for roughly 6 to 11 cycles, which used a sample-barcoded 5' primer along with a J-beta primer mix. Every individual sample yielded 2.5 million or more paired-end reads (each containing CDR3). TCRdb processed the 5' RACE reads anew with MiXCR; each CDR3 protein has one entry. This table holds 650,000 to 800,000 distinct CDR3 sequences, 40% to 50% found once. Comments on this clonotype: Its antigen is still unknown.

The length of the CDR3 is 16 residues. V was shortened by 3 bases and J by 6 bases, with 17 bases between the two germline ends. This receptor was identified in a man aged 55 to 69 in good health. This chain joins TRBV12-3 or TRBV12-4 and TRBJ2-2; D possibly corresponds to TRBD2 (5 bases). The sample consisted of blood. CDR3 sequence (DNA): TGTGCCAGCAGTTTCAAGCTTTCTAGCTCGTCCGGGGAGCTGTTTTTT. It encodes CASSFKLSSSSGELFF.